The 14 T cell receptor beta chains in this list originate from one sample, sequenced in a study of glioma-infiltrating T cells. Using RNA template, CDR3s of TCR alpha and beta were amplified with iRepertoire arm-PCR. MiXCR, applied by TCRdb to the multiplex PCR reads, yields one record per CDR3 protein. The table records about 380,000 distinct CDR3 sequences, 41% of them present only once. The specimen was glioma tissue, nonneoplastic brain tissue, or PBMCs (not recorded which). The receptors derive from a human donor with low-grade glioma or glioblastoma, undergoing nonglioma brain surgery, or in good health (not recorded which).

The chain employs TRBV6-6 and TRBJ1-2; a weak D match, TRBD1 (5 bases). The CDR3 covers 14 residues. Trimming removed 5 bases at V and 2 bases at J, with 12 bases between. CDR1 is MNHNY and CDR2 is SVGAGI in the germline V gene (reference sequence). As DNA, the CDR3 is TGTGCCAGCAGTCGACAGTGGGGCAACTATGGCTACACCTTC. Amino acids: CASSRQWGNYGYTF.

This clonotype was counted only a few times. V and J are TRBV20-1 and TRBJ2-7; 10 bases line up with TRBD1. Unmatched junction bases numbered 10, after V lost 2 bases and J lost 6 bases. The CDR3 extends over 15 amino acids. Germline V gene lookup returns CDR1 DFQATT and CDR2 SNEGSKA (reference sequence). The CDR3 sequence is CSARSGTGVPGEQYF. CDR3 in DNA: TGCAGTGCTAGATCTGGGACAGGGGTTCCCGGCGAGCAGTACTTC.

Ten or more counts support this clonotype. The rearrangement links TRBV27 to TRBJ2-7; a weak D match, TRBD2 (6 bases). CDR3 length: 14 residues. Germline V CDR1 and CDR2: MNHEY, SMNVEV (reference sequence). V lost 2 bases and J 9 bases, leaving 17 bases between the germline ends. CDR3 sequence reads: CASSLGHRRERQYF. The CDR3 bases are TGTGCCAGCAGTTTAGGACACCGGAGGGAACGGCAGTACTTC.

The rearrangement uses TRBV7-2 and TRBJ2-1, with a possible D match to TRBD1 (6 bases). With 5 bases removed from V and 5 bases from J, the gap between germline ends came to 16 bases. CDR3 size: 15 residues. Germline CDR1 is SGHTA and CDR2 is FQGNSA. The CDR3 coding sequence is TGTGCCAGCAGCCAACCTACGGACAGAGACAATGAGCAGTTCTTC. Translation: CASSQPTDRDNEQFF.

V usage is TRBV9 and J usage is TRBJ2-3, with D possibly called TRBD1 or TRBD2 (6 bases each). V was shortened by 3 bases and J by 4 bases, with 18 bases between the two germline ends. The germline V gene has CDR1 SGDLS and CDR2 YYNGEE. CDR3 length: 16 amino acids. CDR3 bases: TGTGCCAGCAGCGGTAAGGTGGGGGGCGGCCCAGATACGCAGTATTTT. This encodes CASSGKVGGGPDTQYF.

This clonotype was detected a few times. The chain uses TRBV29-1 and TRBJ1-5, with a possible D match to TRBD1 (6 bases). The CDR3 has 13 residues. In germline, CDR1 is SQVTM, CDR2 ANQGSEA. Trimming removed 4 bases from V and 7 bases from J, with 14 bases in between. The chain's CDR3 is CSVVAGAQQPQHF. The CDR3 DNA follows: TGCAGCGTTGTTGCAGGGGCTCAACAGCCCCAGCATTTT.

This clonotype was counted at least ten times. V gene TRBV6-5 combines with J gene TRBJ2-1; TRBD2 might be the D (5 bases). Germline V gene data show CDR1 as MNHEY and CDR2 as SVGAGI. The CDR3 consists of 16 residues. Trimming stripped 0 bases from V and 2 bases from J, with 11 bases between. DNA for the CDR3: TGTGCCAGCAGTTACTCCCGAGGGAGTCCCTACAATGAGCAGTTCTTC. It yields the protein CASSYSRGSPYNEQFF.

V gene TRBV2 combines with J gene TRBJ1-6, with a weak D call TRBD1 (5 bases). The CDR3 covers 14 residues. The germline CDR1 and CDR2 sequences are SNHLY and FYNNEI. V lost 1 base, J lost 7 bases, and 8 bases lay in between. The CDR3: CASSEGGENSPLHF. The CDR3 bases are TGTGCCAGCAGTGAAGGGGGCGAGAATTCACCCCTCCACTTT.

This clonotype was detected many times. The J gene is TRBJ1-6, the V gene TRBV6-2 or TRBV6-3, with a weak D call TRBD1 (5 bases). Germline CDR1 and CDR2: MNHEY and SVGEGT. The CDR3 has 13 amino acids. Trimming left V 5 bases short and J 7 bases short, with 9 bases between. CDR3 amino acids: CASSRDWNSPLHF. The CDR3 DNA follows: TGTGCCAGCAGTCGGGACTGGAATTCACCCCTCCACTTT.

Note on this clonotype: A read error may produce the germline difference seen at one junction end. The chain joins TRBV15 to TRBJ2-1, with no clear D. The CDR3 is made up of 15 amino acids. Per germline, CDR1 LNHNV and CDR2 YYDKDF (reference sequence). Written as DNA, the CDR3 is TGTGCCACCAGCAGAGATCTTAGCTCCTACAATGAGCAGCTCTTC. Encoded protein: CATSRDLSSYNEQLF.

This chain uses TRBV28 with TRBJ2-7; D unresolved. The CDR3 is 14 amino acids. Germline CDR1 reads MDHEN; CDR2 reads SYDVKM. Trimming removed 7 bases at V and 7 bases at J, with 20 bases between. The CDR3 DNA sequence: TGTGCCAGCAATTTCGTAGGGCAGCTGGGGGAGCAGTACTTC. Amino acids: CASNFVGQLGEQYF.

This rearrangement joins TRBV4-1 to TRBJ1-1; D gene uncertain. The V end was cut by 0 bases, the J end by 5 bases, with 13 bases between. The germline CDR1 and CDR2 sequences are MGHRA and YSYEKL. This CDR3 is built from 15 residues. In nucleotides, the CDR3 is TGCGCCAGCAGCCAAGATAGGCACAGTAGTACTGAAGCTTTCTTT. It translates to CASSQDRHSSTEAFF.

This clonotype came up many times. The chain uses TRBV28 and TRBJ1-1, with a possible D match to TRBD1 (5 bases). The CDR3 loop spans 15 amino acids. CDR1 and CDR2 (germline): MDHEN, SYDVKM. The V gene lost 1 base and the J gene lost 4 bases, with 13 bases spanning the gap. CDR3 amino acids: CASSLLGARSTEAFF. The CDR3 DNA is TGTGCCAGCAGTTTATTAGGGGCGCGCAGCACTGAAGCTTTCTTT.

This clonotype was detected once. No conserved phenylalanine or tryptophan is present at the end of the CDR3, so a read error is the likely explanation. This sequence joins TRBV6-1 and TRBJ1-1; maybe TRBD1 (5 bases). This CDR3 has 14 amino acids. CDR1 MNHNS and CDR2 SASEGT come from the germline V gene. CDR3 loop: CASRDGGGDTKAFY. Written as DNA, the CDR3 is TGTGCCAGCAGGGACGGTGGGGGAGACACTAAAGCTTTCTAT.